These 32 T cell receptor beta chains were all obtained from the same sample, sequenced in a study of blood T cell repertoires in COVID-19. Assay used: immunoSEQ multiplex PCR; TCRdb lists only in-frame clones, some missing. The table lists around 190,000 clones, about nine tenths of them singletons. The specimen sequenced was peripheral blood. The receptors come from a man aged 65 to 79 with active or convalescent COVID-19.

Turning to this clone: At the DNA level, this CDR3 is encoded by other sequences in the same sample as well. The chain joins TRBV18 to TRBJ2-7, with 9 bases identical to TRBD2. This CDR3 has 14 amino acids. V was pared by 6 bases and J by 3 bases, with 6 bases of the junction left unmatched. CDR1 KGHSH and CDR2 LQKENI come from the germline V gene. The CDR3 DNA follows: TGTGCCAGCTCCTTAGCGGGGGCACTCTACGAGCAGTACTTC. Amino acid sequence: CASSLAGALYEQYF.

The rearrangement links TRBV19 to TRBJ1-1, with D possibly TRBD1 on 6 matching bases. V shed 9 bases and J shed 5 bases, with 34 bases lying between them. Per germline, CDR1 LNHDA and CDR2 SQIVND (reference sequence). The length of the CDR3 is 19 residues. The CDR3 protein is CASISQGIRGGYQLTEAFF. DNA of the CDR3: TGTGCCAGCATCTCACAAGGGATACGAGGGGGATATCAGTTAACTGAAGCTTTCTTT.

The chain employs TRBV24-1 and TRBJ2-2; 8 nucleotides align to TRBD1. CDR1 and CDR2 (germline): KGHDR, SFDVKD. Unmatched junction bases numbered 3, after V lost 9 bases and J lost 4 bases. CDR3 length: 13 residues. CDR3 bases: TGTGCCACCGGGACAGGAGGCACCGGGGAGCTGTTTTTT. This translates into CATGTGGTGELFF.

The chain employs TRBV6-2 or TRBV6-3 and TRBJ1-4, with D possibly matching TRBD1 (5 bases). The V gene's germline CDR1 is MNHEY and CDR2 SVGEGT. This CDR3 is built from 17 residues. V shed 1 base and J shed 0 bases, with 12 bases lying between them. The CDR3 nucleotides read TGTGCCAGCAGTTACTTGTGGGGCACCGCAACTAATGAAAAACTGTTTTTT. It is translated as CASSYLWGTATNEKLFF.

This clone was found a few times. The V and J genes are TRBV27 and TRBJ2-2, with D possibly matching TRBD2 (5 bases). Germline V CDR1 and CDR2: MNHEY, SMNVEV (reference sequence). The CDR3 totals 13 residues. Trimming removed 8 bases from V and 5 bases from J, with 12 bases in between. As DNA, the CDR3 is TGTGCCAGCGCCTCTTGGGAGACCGGGGAGCTGTTTTTT. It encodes CASASWETGELFF.

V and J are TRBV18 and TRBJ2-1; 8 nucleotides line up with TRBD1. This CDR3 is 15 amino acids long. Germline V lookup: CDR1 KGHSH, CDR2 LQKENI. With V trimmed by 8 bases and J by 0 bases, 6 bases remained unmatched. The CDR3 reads CASATGTGSYNEQFF. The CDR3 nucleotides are TGTGCCAGCGCGACCGGGACAGGCTCCTACAATGAGCAGTTCTTC.

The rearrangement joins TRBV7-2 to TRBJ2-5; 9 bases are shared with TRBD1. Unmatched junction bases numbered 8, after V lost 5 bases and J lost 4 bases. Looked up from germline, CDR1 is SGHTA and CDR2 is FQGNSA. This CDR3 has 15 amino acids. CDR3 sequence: CASSPGQGRGETQYF. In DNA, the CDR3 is TGTGCCAGCAGCCCGGGACAGGGCCGGGGAGAGACCCAGTACTTC.

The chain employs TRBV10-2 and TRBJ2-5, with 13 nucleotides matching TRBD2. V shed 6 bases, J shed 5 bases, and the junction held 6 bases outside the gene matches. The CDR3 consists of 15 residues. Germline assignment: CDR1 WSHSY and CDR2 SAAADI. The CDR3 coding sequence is TGCGCCAGCAGAGAGGGACTAGCGGGGAGTGAGACCCAGTACTTC. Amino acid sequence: CASREGLAGSETQYF.

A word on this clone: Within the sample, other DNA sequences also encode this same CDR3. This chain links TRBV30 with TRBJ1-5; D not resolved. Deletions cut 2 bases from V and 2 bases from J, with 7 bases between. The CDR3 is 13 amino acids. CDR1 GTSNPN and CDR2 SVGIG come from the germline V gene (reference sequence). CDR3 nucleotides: TGTGCCTGGAGTAGGCAGGGCAATCAGCCCCAGCATTTT. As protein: CAWSRQGNQPQHF.

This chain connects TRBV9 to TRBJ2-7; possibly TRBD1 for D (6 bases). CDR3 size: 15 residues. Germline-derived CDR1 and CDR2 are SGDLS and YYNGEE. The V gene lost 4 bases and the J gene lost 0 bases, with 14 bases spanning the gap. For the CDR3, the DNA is TGTGCCAGCAGCCCCGGACAGCTCCTCTCCTACGAGCAGTACTTC. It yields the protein CASSPGQLLSYEQYF.

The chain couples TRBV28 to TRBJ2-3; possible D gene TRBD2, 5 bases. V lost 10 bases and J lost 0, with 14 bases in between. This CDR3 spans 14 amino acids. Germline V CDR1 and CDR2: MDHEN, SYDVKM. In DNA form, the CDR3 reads TGTGCCACTCTTCAGGTAGCGAGCACAGATACGCAGTATTTT. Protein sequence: CATLQVASTDTQYF. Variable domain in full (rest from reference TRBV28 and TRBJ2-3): DVKVTQSSRYLVKRTGEKVFLECVQDMDHENMFWYRQDPGLGLRLIYFSYDVKMKEKGDIPEGYSVSREKKERFSLILESASTNQTSMYLCATLQVASTDTQYFGPGTRLTVL.

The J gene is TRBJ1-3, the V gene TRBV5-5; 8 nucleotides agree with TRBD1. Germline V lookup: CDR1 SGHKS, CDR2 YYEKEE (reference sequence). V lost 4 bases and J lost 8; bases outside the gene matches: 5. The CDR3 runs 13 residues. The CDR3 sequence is CASSPDREDTIYF. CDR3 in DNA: TGTGCCAGCAGCCCGGACAGGGAGGACACCATATATTTT. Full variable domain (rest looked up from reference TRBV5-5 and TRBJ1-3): DAGVTQSPTHLIKTRGQQVTLRCSPISGHKSVSWYQQVLGQGPQFIFQYYEKEERGRGNFPDRFSARQFPNYSSELNVNALLLGDSALYLCASSPDREDTIYFGEGSWLTVV.

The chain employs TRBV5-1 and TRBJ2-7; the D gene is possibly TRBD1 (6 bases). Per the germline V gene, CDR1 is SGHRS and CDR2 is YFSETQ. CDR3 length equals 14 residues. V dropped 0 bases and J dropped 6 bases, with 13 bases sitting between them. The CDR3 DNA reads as TGCGCCAGCAGCTTGGTGTCGGGACACTCCGAGCAGTACTTC. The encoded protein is CASSLVSGHSEQYF.

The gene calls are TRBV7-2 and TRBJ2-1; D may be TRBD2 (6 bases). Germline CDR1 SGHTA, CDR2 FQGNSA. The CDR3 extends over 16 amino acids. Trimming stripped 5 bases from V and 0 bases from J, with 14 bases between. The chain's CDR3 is CASSAPGGSSYNEQFF. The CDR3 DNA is TGTGCCAGCAGCGCCCCTGGGGGGAGCTCCTACAATGAGCAGTTCTTC. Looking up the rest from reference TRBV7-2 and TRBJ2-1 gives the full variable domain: GAGVSQSPSNKVTEKGKDVELRCDPISGHTALYWYRQSLGQGLEFLIYFQGNSAPDKSGLPSDRFSAERTGGSVSTLTIQRTQQEDSAVYLCASSAPGGSSYNEQFFGPGTRLTVL.

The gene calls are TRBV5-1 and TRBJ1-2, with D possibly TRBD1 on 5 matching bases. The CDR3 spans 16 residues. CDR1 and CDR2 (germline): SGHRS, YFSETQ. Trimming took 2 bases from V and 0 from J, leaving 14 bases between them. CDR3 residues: CASSFRGEYPNYGYTF. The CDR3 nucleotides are TGCGCCAGCAGCTTCCGGGGGGAGTATCCTAACTATGGCTACACCTTC.

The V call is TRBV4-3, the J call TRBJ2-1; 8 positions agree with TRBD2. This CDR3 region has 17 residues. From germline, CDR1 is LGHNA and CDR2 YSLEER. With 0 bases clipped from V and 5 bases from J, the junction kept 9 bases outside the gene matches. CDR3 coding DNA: TGCGCCAGCAGCCAAGATTGGATAGCGGGAAACAACAATGAGCAGTTCTTC. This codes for CASSQDWIAGNNNEQFF.

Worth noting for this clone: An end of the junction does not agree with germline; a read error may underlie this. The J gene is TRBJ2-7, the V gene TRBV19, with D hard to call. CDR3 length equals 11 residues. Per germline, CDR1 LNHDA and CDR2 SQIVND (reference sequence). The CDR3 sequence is CTSSQNSEQYF. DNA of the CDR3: TGTACCAGTAGTCAGAACAGCGAGCAGTACTTC.

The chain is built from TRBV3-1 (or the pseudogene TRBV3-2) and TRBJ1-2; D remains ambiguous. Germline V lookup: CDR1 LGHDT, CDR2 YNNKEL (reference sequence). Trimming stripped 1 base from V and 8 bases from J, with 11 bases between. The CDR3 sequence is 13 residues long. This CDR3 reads CASSQAAATGYTF. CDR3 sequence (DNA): TGTGCCAGCAGCCAAGCAGCGGCTACGGGCTACACCTTC.

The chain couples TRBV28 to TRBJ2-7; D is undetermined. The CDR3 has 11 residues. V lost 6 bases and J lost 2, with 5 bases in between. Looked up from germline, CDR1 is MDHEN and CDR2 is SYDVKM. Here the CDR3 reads CASSSPYEQYF. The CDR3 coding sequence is TGTGCCAGCAGCTCCCCCTACGAGCAGTACTTC.

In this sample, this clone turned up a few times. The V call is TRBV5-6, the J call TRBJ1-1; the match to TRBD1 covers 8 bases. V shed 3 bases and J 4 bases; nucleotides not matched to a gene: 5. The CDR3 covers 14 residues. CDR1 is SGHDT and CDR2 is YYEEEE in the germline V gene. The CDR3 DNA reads TGTGCCAGCAGCTCACAGGGGGGGGGCACTGAAGCTTTCTTT. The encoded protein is CASSSQGGGTEAFF.

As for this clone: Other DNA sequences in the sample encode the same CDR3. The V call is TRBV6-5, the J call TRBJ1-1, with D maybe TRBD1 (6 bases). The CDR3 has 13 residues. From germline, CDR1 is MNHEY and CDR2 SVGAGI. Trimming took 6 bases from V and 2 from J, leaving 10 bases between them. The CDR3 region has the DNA TGTGCCAGCAGGCAGGGGTTTAACACTGAAGCTTTCTTT. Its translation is CASRQGFNTEAFF.

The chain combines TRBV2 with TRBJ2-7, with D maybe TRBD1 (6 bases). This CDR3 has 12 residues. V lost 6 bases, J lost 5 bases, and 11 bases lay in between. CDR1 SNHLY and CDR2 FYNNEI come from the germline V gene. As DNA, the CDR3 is TGTGCCAGCAGGGACAGTCTCCACGAGCAGTACTTC. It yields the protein CASRDSLHEQYF.

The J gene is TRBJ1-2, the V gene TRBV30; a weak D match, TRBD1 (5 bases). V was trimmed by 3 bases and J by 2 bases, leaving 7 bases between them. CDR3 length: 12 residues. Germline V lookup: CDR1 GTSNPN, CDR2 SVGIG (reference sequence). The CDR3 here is CAWSPGNYGYTF. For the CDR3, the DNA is TGTGCCTGGAGCCCAGGGAACTATGGCTACACCTTC.

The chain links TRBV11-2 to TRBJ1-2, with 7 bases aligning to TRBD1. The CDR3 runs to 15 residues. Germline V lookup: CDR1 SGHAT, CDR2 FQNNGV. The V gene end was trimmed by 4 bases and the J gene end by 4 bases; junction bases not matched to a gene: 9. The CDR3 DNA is TGTGCCAGCAGCTCCGGGACAGTCTCATCCTATGGCTACACCTTC. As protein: CASSSGTVSSYGYTF.

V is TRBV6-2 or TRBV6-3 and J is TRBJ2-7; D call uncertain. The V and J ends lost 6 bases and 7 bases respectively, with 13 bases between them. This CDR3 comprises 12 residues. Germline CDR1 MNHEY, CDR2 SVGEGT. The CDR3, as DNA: TGTGCCAGCAGCCTTGTCCCCCAAGAGCAGTACTTC. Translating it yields CASSLVPQEQYF.

The CDR3: CASSHQGLVTDTQYF. CDR3 sequence (DNA): TGTGCCAGCAGCCATCAGGGACTTGTCACAGATACGCAGTATTTT. The chain has TRBV7-8 and TRBJ2-3; possible D gene TRBD2, 6 bases. Germline CDR1 SGHVS, CDR2 FQNEAQ. The CDR3 is 15 residues long. Trimming took 5 bases from V and 2 from J, leaving 14 bases between them.

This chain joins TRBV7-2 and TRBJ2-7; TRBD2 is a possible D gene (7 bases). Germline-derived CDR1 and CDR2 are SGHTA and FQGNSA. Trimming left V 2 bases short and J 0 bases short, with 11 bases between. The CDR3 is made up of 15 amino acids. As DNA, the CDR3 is TGTGCCAGCAGCTTAAGCGGGACACCCTCCTACGAGCAGTACTTC. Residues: CASSLSGTPSYEQYF.

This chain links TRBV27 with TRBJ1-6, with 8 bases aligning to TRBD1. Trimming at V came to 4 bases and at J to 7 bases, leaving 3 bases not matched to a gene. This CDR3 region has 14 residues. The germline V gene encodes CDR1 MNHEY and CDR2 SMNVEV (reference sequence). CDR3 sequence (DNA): TGTGCCAGCAGTTCGACAGGGGTAAATTCACCCCTCCACTTT. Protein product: CASSSTGVNSPLHF.

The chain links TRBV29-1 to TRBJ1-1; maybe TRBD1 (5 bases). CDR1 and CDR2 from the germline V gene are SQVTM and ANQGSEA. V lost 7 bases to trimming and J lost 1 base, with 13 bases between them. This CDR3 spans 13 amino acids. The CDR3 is CSALRGWNTEAFF. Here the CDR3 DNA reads TGCAGCGCCCTTCGGGGGTGGAACACTGAAGCTTTCTTT.

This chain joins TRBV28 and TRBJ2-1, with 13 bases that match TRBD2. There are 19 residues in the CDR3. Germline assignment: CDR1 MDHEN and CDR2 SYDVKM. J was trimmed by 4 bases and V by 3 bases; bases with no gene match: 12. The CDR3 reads CASSLSRWTSGRRYNEQFF. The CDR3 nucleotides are TGTGCCAGCAGTTTGTCACGTTGGACTAGCGGGAGAAGGTACAATGAGCAGTTCTTC.

The DNA of the CDR3 is TGCGCCAGCAGCTTGGCAGGGATGTCTTACAATGAGCAGTTCTTC. This codes for CASSLAGMSYNEQFF. The J gene is TRBJ2-1, the V gene TRBV5-1; a possible D gene is TRBD1 (5 bases). The V and J ends lost 0 bases and 4 bases respectively, with 11 bases between them. CDR1 is SGHRS and CDR2 is YFSETQ in the germline V gene. The CDR3 totals 15 residues.

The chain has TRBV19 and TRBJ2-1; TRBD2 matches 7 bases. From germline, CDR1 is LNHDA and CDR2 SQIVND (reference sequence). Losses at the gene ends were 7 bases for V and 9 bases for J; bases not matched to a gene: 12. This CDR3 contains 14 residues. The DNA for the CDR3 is TGTGCCAGTAAGACTAGCCCGGTTAAGGCTGAGCAGTTCTTC. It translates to CASKTSPVKAEQFF.